These 31 T cell receptor beta chains share one sample of origin, sequenced in a study of blood T cell repertoires in COVID-19. Profiling relied on immunoSEQ multiplex PCR, and the TCRdb table lists in-frame clones only, not all of them. The sample consists of 200,000 or so clones, 82% of them appearing once. Sequencing used peripheral blood. These receptors were taken from a human donor with acute or convalescent COVID-19. The donor label of this sample is uncertain.

V and J are TRBV7-2 and TRBJ1-2; tentatively, D is TRBD1 (6 bases). The CDR3 extends over 16 amino acids. Trimming shortened V by 1 base and J by 0 bases, and 12 bases separated the two germline ends. Per the germline V gene, CDR1 is SGHTA and CDR2 is FQGNSA. The CDR3 sequence is CASSLEAGATNYGYTF. The CDR3, as DNA: TGTGCCAGCAGCTTAGAAGCAGGGGCGACTAACTATGGCTACACCTTC.

This chain uses TRBV7-2 with TRBJ2-1; a possible D gene is TRBD2 (6 bases). Germline CDR1 and CDR2: SGHTA and FQGNSA. The CDR3 is made up of 16 amino acids. The V end lost 5 bases, the J end lost 4 bases, and 18 bases lay between the germline ends. The CDR3 spells CASSRGEVLGYNEQFF. The DNA of the CDR3 is TGTGCCAGCAGCCGCGGGGAGGTGCTCGGTTACAATGAGCAGTTCTTC.

This clone has more than one count but fewer than ten. This chain joins TRBV19 and TRBJ1-2, with TRBD1 as a possible D gene (6 bases). Trimming cost V 7 bases and J 1 base, with 13 bases left between them. This CDR3 has 14 amino acids. Germline loops: CDR1 LNHDA, CDR2 SQIVND (reference sequence). The CDR3 protein is CASTSSDSNYGYTF. The CDR3 nucleotides are TGTGCCAGTACCTCCTCGGACAGTAACTATGGCTACACCTTC. Combining the CDR3 with reference TRBV19 and TRBJ1-2 gives the whole variable domain DGGITQSPKYLFRKEGQNVTLSCEQNLNHDAMYWYRQDPGQGLRLIYYSQIVNDFQKGDIAEGYSVSREKKESFPLTVTSAQKNPTAFYLCASTSSDSNYGYTFGSGTRLTVV.

About this clone: Different DNA sequences within this sample yield the same CDR3. The chain joins TRBV19 to TRBJ1-2; perhaps TRBD1 as D (5 bases). Germline loops: CDR1 LNHDA, CDR2 SQIVND (reference sequence). CDR3 length: 13 residues. Deletions cut 2 bases from V and 4 bases from J, with 8 bases between. DNA for the CDR3: TGTGCCAGTAGTATACGGGACTCCTATGGCTACACCTTC. As protein: CASSIRDSYGYTF.

The chain combines TRBV6-5 with TRBJ1-1; D might be TRBD1 (5 bases). The germline V gene has CDR1 MNHEY and CDR2 SVGAGI. V lost 5 bases and J 11 bases, leaving 18 bases between the germline ends. The CDR3 has 13 amino acids. In DNA form, the CDR3 reads TGTGCCAGCAGTCAGCGTCGGGGGGGTCAGGCTTTCTTT. This translates into CASSQRRGGQAFF.

As DNA, the CDR3 is TGTGCCAGCAATGAGGGTTCTGGGGCCAACGTCCTGACTTTC. Translating it yields CASNEGSGANVLTF. This chain joins TRBV7-8 and TRBJ2-6; possible D gene TRBD2, 5 bases. Germline-derived CDR1 and CDR2 are SGHVS and FQNEAQ. The CDR3 has 14 residues. V dropped 7 bases and J dropped 1 base, with 8 bases sitting between them.

The gene calls are TRBV28 and TRBJ2-2; TRBD1 is a possible D gene (6 bases). CDR1 MDHEN and CDR2 SYDVKM come from the germline V gene. Trimming shortened V by 8 bases and J by 6 bases, and 16 bases separated the two germline ends. This CDR3 has 14 residues. Here the CDR3 reads CASHRDTLAGELFF. The CDR3 nucleotides are TGTGCCAGCCACCGGGACACACTTGCCGGGGAGCTGTTTTTT.

The chain uses TRBV7-2 and TRBJ2-1; 7 bases align to TRBD2. Germline V gene data show CDR1 as SGHTA and CDR2 as FQGNSA. The V gene end was trimmed by 5 bases and the J gene end by 8 bases; junction bases not matched to a gene: 15. This CDR3 is 16 amino acids long. In DNA form, the CDR3 reads TGTGCCAGCAGCCCAGCGGGGCTAGGAGGCATCCATGAGCAGTTCTTC. Translating it yields CASSPAGLGGIHEQFF.

The chain combines TRBV25-1 with TRBJ1-6; weak D call: TRBD1 (5 bases). Per germline, CDR1 MGHDK and CDR2 SYGVNS. V was cut by 5 bases and J by 7 bases, with 12 bases left in between. This CDR3 comprises 14 residues. The CDR3 DNA follows: TGTGCCAGCAGTCCCCAGGGTCTCAATTCACCCCTCCACTTT. Residues: CASSPQGLNSPLHF.

V is TRBV7-2 and J is TRBJ2-1; D uncertain. The V end lost 0 bases, the J end lost 10 bases, and 13 bases lay between the germline ends. Per germline, CDR1 SGHTA and CDR2 FQGNSA. This CDR3 region has 14 residues. CDR3 region: CASSLARPPGEQFF. The CDR3 coding sequence is TGTGCCAGCAGCTTAGCACGGCCCCCCGGGGAGCAGTTCTTC.

The chain employs TRBV9 and TRBJ1-1, with D unresolved. The CDR3 has 14 residues. With 0 bases removed from V and 1 base from J, the gap between germline ends came to 7 bases. Per the germline V gene, CDR1 is SGDLS and CDR2 is YYNGEE. The CDR3 is CASSVASRNTEAFF. CDR3 DNA: TGTGCCAGCAGCGTAGCGAGTAGGAACACTGAAGCTTTCTTT.

On this clone: The same CDR3 also results from other DNA sequences found in this sample. CDR3 sequence (DNA): TGCGCCAGCAGACTAGCGGGAGGGAACACCGGGGAGCTGTTTTTT. The encoded protein is CASRLAGGNTGELFF. The chain is built from TRBV5-1 and TRBJ2-2; TRBD2 agrees at 12 bases. Germline loops: CDR1 SGHRS, CDR2 YFSETQ. The junction had 0 bases not matched to a gene; V was cut back by 5 bases and J by 1 base. The CDR3 runs 15 residues.

The chain joins TRBV6-6 to TRBJ2-7, with D possibly TRBD2 on 6 matching bases. The CDR3 loop spans 15 amino acids. Trimming left V 6 bases short and J 1 base short, with 16 bases between. Germline assignment: CDR1 MNHNY and CDR2 SVGAGI (reference sequence). CDR3 in DNA: TGTGCCAGCAGGCGGGACGGAGCTGGGTCCTACGAGCAGTACTTC. It yields the protein CASRRDGAGSYEQYF.

This rearrangement joins TRBV6-5 to TRBJ1-1; D is unresolved. CDR3 length: 15 residues. CDR1 and CDR2 from the germline V gene are MNHEY and SVGAGI. V was shortened by 2 bases and J by 5 bases, with 15 bases between the two germline ends. The CDR3 region has the DNA TGTGCCAGCAGTTACCCATGGGCCCTGGGTACTGAAGCTTTCTTT. Translated, it gives CASSYPWALGTEAFF.

This clone has just a few counts. The rearrangement uses TRBV12-5 and TRBJ1-6; D is undetermined. Trimming left V 6 bases short and J 6 bases short, with 18 bases between. Germline V gives CDR1 LGHNT, CDR2 FRNRAP. This CDR3 comprises 16 residues. CDR3 bases: TGTGCTAGTGGCTCGAACTCCGGGAGTCCTAATTCACCCCTCCACTTT. Translating it yields CASGSNSGSPNSPLHF.

The rearrangement joins TRBV28 to TRBJ1-6, with TRBD1 matching over 10 bases. The CDR3 covers 15 residues. Germline lookup yields CDR1 MDHEN and CDR2 SYDVKM. The junction had 7 bases not matched to a gene; V was cut back by 4 bases and J by 10 bases. The CDR3, as DNA: TGTGCCAGCAGTTCTACCGGGACAGGGGAATCACCCCTCCACTTT. It codes for CASSSTGTGESPLHF.

The rearrangement uses TRBV3-1 (or the pseudogene TRBV3-2) and TRBJ1-1; tentatively, D is TRBD1 (6 bases). Germline V gene lookup returns CDR1 LGHDT and CDR2 YNNKEL (reference sequence). There are 11 residues in the CDR3. Between the trimmed V and J ends, which lost 4 bases and 7 bases, there was a span of 7 bases. The CDR3 spells CASSRTDEAFF. The CDR3 bases are TGTGCCAGCAGCCGGACAGATGAAGCTTTCTTT.

V gene TRBV2 combines with J gene TRBJ2-7, with TRBD1 as a possible D gene (7 bases). V shed 7 bases and J shed 2 bases, with 15 bases lying between them. CDR3 length equals 14 residues. Germline V gene sequence: CDR1 SNHLY, CDR2 FYNNEI. Here the CDR3 DNA reads TGTGCCAGCAACCCGCAGGGGGGAGCCTACGAGCAGTACTTC. It yields the protein CASNPQGGAYEQYF. The whole variable domain, filled in from reference TRBV2 and TRBJ2-7, reads EPEVTQTPSHQVTQMGQEVILRCVPISNHLYFYWYRQILGQKVEFLVSFYNNEISEKSEIFDDQFSVERPDGSNFTLKIRSTKLEDSAMYFCASNPQGGAYEQYFGPGTRLTVT.

The chain links TRBV7-8 to TRBJ2-5; TRBD2 matches at 10 bases. The length of the CDR3 is 15 residues. Trimming cost V 3 bases and J 5 bases; bases outside gene matches: 6. The germline V gene encodes CDR1 SGHVS and CDR2 FQNEAQ. As DNA, the CDR3 is TGTGCCAGCAGCTTCACCCCGGGACTAGCGGAGACCCAGTACTTC. Its translation: CASSFTPGLAETQYF.

This chain joins TRBV5-1 and TRBJ2-1, with 8 bases aligning to TRBD2. The CDR3 is made up of 16 amino acids. Germline V gene sequence: CDR1 SGHRS, CDR2 YFSETQ. The J segment lost 6 bases and the V segment lost 3 bases, leaving 11 bases of the junction unmatched. The CDR3 bases are TGCGCCAGCAGCTCCGGTAATAGCCTAGCGGGCAATGAGCAGTTCTTC. Amino acid sequence: CASSSGNSLAGNEQFF.

The chain is built from TRBV6-5 and TRBJ1-4; the D gene is possibly TRBD1 (5 bases). The germline CDR1 and CDR2 sequences are MNHEY and SVGAGI. The CDR3 sequence is 15 residues long. V gave up 6 bases and J gave up 3 bases, with 14 bases separating them. The chain's CDR3 is CASRNQGAANEKLFF. CDR3 in DNA: TGTGCCAGCAGAAATCAGGGCGCGGCTAATGAAAAACTGTTTTTT.

The chain is built from TRBV30 and TRBJ2-1; D possibly corresponds to TRBD2 (5 bases). Per germline, CDR1 GTSNPN and CDR2 SVGIG (reference sequence). With 1 base removed from V and 8 bases from J, the gap between germline ends came to 12 bases. The CDR3 is 13 residues long. In DNA form, the CDR3 reads TGTGCCTGGAGTGAGGACTCTTACGATGAGCAGTTCTTC. Protein sequence: CAWSEDSYDEQFF.

This sequence joins TRBV9 and TRBJ2-7, with TRBD2 matching 14 bases. CDR3 length: 15 residues. With V trimmed by 6 bases and J by 7 bases, 9 bases remained unmatched. Germline CDR1 and CDR2: SGDLS and YYNGEE. The CDR3 nucleotides read TGTGCCAGCACCAACGGAGGGACTAGCGGGGGAGAGCAGTACTTC. Protein sequence: CASTNGGTSGGEQYF.

The rearrangement links TRBV24-1 to TRBJ2-1, with D unclear. The CDR3 is 12 amino acids. In germline, CDR1 is KGHDR, CDR2 SFDVKD. Between the trimmed V and J ends, which lost 2 bases and 7 bases, there was a span of 5 bases. The CDR3 DNA reads as TGTGCCACCAGTGATTCCTTAAATGAGCAGTTCTTC. It specifies CATSDSLNEQFF.

This chain links TRBV6-1 with TRBJ2-6, with a weak D call TRBD1 (6 bases). Germline lookup yields CDR1 MNHNS and CDR2 SASEGT. V dropped 2 bases and J dropped 2 bases, with 7 bases sitting between them. The CDR3 has 15 amino acids. The CDR3 protein is CASSEWGPGANVLTF. The CDR3 DNA follows: TGTGCCAGCAGTGAATGGGGGCCTGGGGCCAACGTCCTGACTTTC.

J is TRBJ1-4 and V is TRBV30; D is possibly TRBD1 (6 bases). Between the trimmed V and J ends, which lost 2 bases and 1 base, there was a span of 8 bases. Germline V gives CDR1 GTSNPN, CDR2 SVGIG (reference sequence). The CDR3 is made up of 14 amino acids. CDR3 residues: CAWSTGKTNEKLFF. The CDR3 coding sequence is TGTGCCTGGAGTACAGGGAAAACTAATGAAAAACTGTTTTTT. The full variable domain, completed using reference TRBV30 and TRBJ1-4, is SQTIHQWPATLVQPVGSPLSLECTVEGTSNPNLYWYRQAAGRGLQLLFYSVGIGQISSEVPQNLSASRPQDRQFILSSKKLLLSDSGFYLCAWSTGKTNEKLFFGSGTQLSVL.

Written as DNA, the CDR3 is TGTGCCAGCAGCCCTCTACTAGAGAATGAGCAGTTCTTC. It translates to CASSPLLENEQFF. The rearrangement joins TRBV7-9 to TRBJ2-1; D is possibly TRBD2 (5 bases). The CDR3 sequence is 13 residues long. With 5 bases removed from V and 7 bases from J, the gap between germline ends came to 12 bases. Germline loops: CDR1 SEHNR, CDR2 FQNEAQ (reference sequence).

V is TRBV3-1 (or the pseudogene TRBV3-2) and J is TRBJ1-2, with D perhaps matching TRBD1 (5 bases). This CDR3 spans 13 amino acids. V was pared by 1 base and J by 11 bases, with 14 bases between. The V gene's germline CDR1 is LGHDT and CDR2 YNNKEL (reference sequence). CDR3 sequence reads: CASSQGGLGGYTF. The CDR3 DNA reads TGTGCCAGCAGCCAAGGAGGGCTGGGGGGTTACACCTTC.

This clone was observed once. V usage is TRBV14 and J usage is TRBJ2-1; TRBD2 aligns across 7 bases. The CDR3 loop spans 17 amino acids. Germline CDR1 SGHDN, CDR2 FVKESK. J lost 2 bases, V lost 0 bases, and 7 bases had no gene match. The CDR3 loop is CASSQEFGEGPYNEQFF. The CDR3 DNA follows: TGTGCCAGCAGCCAAGAGTTCGGGGAGGGGCCCTACAATGAGCAGTTCTTC.

This rearrangement joins TRBV15 to TRBJ2-3; 10 nucleotides match TRBD2. The junction had 5 bases not matched to a gene; V was cut back by 7 bases and J by 4 bases. The CDR3 has 14 residues. Per the germline V gene, CDR1 is LNHNV and CDR2 is YYDKDF (reference sequence). Written as DNA, the CDR3 is TGTGCCACCATGGTGGGACTAGCGTCAGATACGCAGTATTTT. Translation gives CATMVGLASDTQYF.

This chain links TRBV7-8 with TRBJ1-5; 8 nucleotides agree with TRBD1. This CDR3 comprises 16 residues. Germline lookup yields CDR1 SGHVS and CDR2 FQNEAQ. V lost 5 bases and J lost 4; bases outside the gene matches: 10. In nucleotides, the CDR3 is TGTGCCAGCAGCACTCAGAACAGGGGGGCAAATCAGCCCCAGCATTTT. Translated, it gives CASSTQNRGANQPQHF.